This T cell receptor beta chain was retrieved from a study of ipilimumab plus nivolumab after autologous stem cell transplantation. As concerns this clone: One end of the junction does not line up with germline, which may come from a read error.

In germline, CDR1 is SSHAT, CDR2 FNYEAQ (reference sequence). The CDR3 sequence is 15 residues long. Profiling relied on immunoSEQ multiplex PCR, and the TCRdb table lists in-frame clones only, not all of them. The table includes around 1,700 clones, about four fifths detected once. This specimen was PBMCs, taken in a trial of ipilimumab plus nivolumab as post-transplant consolidation. The receptor was derived from a female donor with multiple myeloma. V gene TRBV7-7 combines with J gene TRBJ2-7, with a weak D call TRBD1 (5 bases). CDR3 in amino acids: CASSLDSNPSYEQYF. The CDR3 DNA reads TGTGCTAGCAGCCTTGACAGCAACCCTTCCTACGAGCAGTACTTC.